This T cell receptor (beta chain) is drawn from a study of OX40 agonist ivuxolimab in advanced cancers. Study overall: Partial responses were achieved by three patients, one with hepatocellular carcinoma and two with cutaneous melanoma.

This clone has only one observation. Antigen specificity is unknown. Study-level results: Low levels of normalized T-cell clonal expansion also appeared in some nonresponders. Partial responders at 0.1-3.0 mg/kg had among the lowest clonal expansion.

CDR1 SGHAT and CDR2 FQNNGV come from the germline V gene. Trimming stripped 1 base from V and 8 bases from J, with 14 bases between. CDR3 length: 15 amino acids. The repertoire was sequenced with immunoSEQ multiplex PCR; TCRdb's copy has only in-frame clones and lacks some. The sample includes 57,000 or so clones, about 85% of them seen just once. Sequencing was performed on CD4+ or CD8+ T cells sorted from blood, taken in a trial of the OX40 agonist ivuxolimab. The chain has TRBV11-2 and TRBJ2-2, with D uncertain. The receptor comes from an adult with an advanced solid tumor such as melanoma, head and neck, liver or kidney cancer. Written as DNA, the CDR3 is TGTGCCAGCAGCTTAGTGGTGGGTACGACTGGGGAGCTGTTTTTT. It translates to CASSLVVGTTGELFF.